What follows are 16 T cell receptor beta chains derived from one specimen sequenced in a study of blood T cell repertoires in COVID-19. The table came from immunoSEQ multiplex PCR; TCRdb's copy has only in-frame clones and leaves some out. The sample carries around 250,000 clones, about 83% recorded once. The sample was peripheral blood. All receptors derive from a man older than 75 with acute or convalescent COVID-19.

The V and J genes are TRBV6-4 and TRBJ1-2; D may be TRBD1 (5 bases). CDR1 MRHNA and CDR2 SNTAGT come from the germline V gene. V shed 0 bases and J shed 4 bases, with 15 bases lying between them. CDR3 length: 16 residues. CDR3 DNA: TGTGCCAGCAGTGACTCTAATAAGGGGCAATTCTATGGCTACACCTTC. Translation: CASSDSNKGQFYGYTF.

This chain links TRBV2 with TRBJ2-7; D may be TRBD1 (6 bases). The CDR3 contains 14 residues. The V and J ends lost 8 bases and 0 bases respectively, with 14 bases between them. Germline CDR1 SNHLY, CDR2 FYNNEI. For the CDR3, the DNA is TGTGCCAGCGTTCGGGACATCTACTCCTACGAGCAGTACTTC. This translates into CASVRDIYSYEQYF.

The chain is built from TRBV14 and TRBJ2-3; 12 bases map to TRBD2. The germline V gene has CDR1 SGHDN and CDR2 FVKESK. CDR3 length equals 18 residues. Germline trimming cut 3 bases from V and 2 bases from J; bases unmatched to any gene: 9. CDR3 sequence reads: CASSHPVTSGGTTDTQYF. CDR3 DNA sequence: TGTGCCAGCAGCCACCCCGTAACTAGCGGGGGGACCACAGATACGCAGTATTTT.

The CDR3 sequence is CASSFSTGGRNEKLFF. The CDR3 bases are TGTGCCAGCAGCTTCTCCACAGGGGGCCGTAATGAAAAACTGTTTTTT. The chain recombines TRBV7-2 with TRBJ1-4, with 9 bases identical to TRBD1. The V gene's germline CDR1 is SGHTA and CDR2 FQGNSA. The CDR3 contains 16 residues. J lost 4 bases, V lost 3 bases, and 6 bases had no gene match. Based on the CDR3 plus reference TRBV7-2 and TRBJ1-4, the full variable domain is GAGVSQSPSNKVTEKGKDVELRCDPISGHTALYWYRQSLGQGLEFLIYFQGNSAPDKSGLPSDRFSAERTGGSVSTLTIQRTQQEDSAVYLCASSFSTGGRNEKLFFGSGTQLSVL.

CDR3 DNA: TGTGCCAGCACCTTTGCGGGCGGGGTGGGCACAGATACGCAGTATTTT. This translates into CASTFAGGVGTDTQYF. The rearrangement uses TRBV27 and TRBJ2-3, with a tentative D call TRBD2 (6 bases). Trimming left V 7 bases short and J 1 base short, with 18 bases between. The CDR3 totals 16 residues. CDR1 is MNHEY, CDR2 SMNVEV, per germline (reference sequence).

V usage is TRBV2 and J usage is TRBJ1-5; 10 bases are shared with TRBD1. The CDR3 extends over 15 amino acids. V lost 2 bases to trimming and J lost 7 bases; unmatched junction nucleotides: 5. The germline V gene has CDR1 SNHLY and CDR2 FYNNEI. CDR3 sequence reads: CASSEQGQGYQPQHF. DNA for the CDR3: TGTGCCAGCAGTGAACAGGGACAGGGGTACCAGCCCCAGCATTTT.

This chain connects TRBV7-9 to TRBJ2-4, with TRBD1 identical over 7 bases. Germline lookup yields CDR1 SEHNR and CDR2 FQNEAQ (reference sequence). The ends lost 4 bases at V and 10 bases at J; junction bases unmatched: 10. CDR3 length: 14 residues. CDR3 in DNA: TGTGCCAGCAGCTCGAACCTCGGGACAGAAATTCAGTACTTC. Residues: CASSSNLGTEIQYF.

This rearrangement joins TRBV5-6 to TRBJ2-5, with 7 bases identical to TRBD1. This CDR3 has 14 amino acids. Germline V gene sequence: CDR1 SGHDT, CDR2 YYEEEE. V shed 0 bases and J 3 bases; nucleotides not matched to a gene: 2. The CDR3 protein is CASSLGTGEETQYF. The CDR3 region has the DNA TGTGCCAGCAGCTTGGGGACAGGCGAAGAGACCCAGTACTTC.

This chain joins TRBV7-9 and TRBJ2-5, with TRBD1 matching 10 bases. This CDR3 has 15 amino acids. The germline V gene encodes CDR1 SEHNR and CDR2 FQNEAQ (reference sequence). J was trimmed by 7 bases and V by 5 bases; bases with no gene match: 10. The DNA of the CDR3 is TGTGCCAGCAGCCTACCGGACAGGGGGTTGTTGACCCAGTACTTC. As protein: CASSLPDRGLLTQYF.

The rearrangement uses TRBV4-1 and TRBJ1-1; 7 bases match TRBD1. Germline CDR1 reads MGHRA; CDR2 reads YSYEKL. The length of the CDR3 is 15 residues. The ends lost 4 bases at V and 2 bases at J; junction bases unmatched: 7. CDR3 residues: CASSPHQGVNTEAFF. CDR3 bases: TGCGCCAGCAGCCCCCATCAGGGGGTAAACACTGAAGCTTTCTTT.

The chain uses TRBV5-6 and TRBJ1-4; tentatively, D is TRBD1 (5 bases). The germline V gene encodes CDR1 SGHDT and CDR2 YYEEEE. Trimming took off 2 bases at V and 3 bases at J, with 11 bases between the two ends. CDR3 length equals 15 residues. The CDR3 spells CASSFDSYSNEKLFF. CDR3 nucleotides: TGTGCCAGCAGCTTCGACAGCTACTCTAATGAAAAACTGTTTTTT.

This clone was detected ten times or more. The CDR3 bases are TGTGCCATCAGTGAGTCTACTAGCTCCTACGAGCAGTACTTC. This sequence encodes CAISESTSSYEQYF. The rearrangement links TRBV10-3 to TRBJ2-7; possibly TRBD2 for D (5 bases). Germline V gene data show CDR1 as ENHRY and CDR2 as SYGVKD. The CDR3 runs 14 residues. Trimming removed 0 bases from V and 0 bases from J, with 6 bases in between.

V gene TRBV19 combines with J gene TRBJ1-1, with TRBD1 matching over 9 bases. The germline V gene encodes CDR1 LNHDA and CDR2 SQIVND (reference sequence). The CDR3 runs to 16 residues. The V and J ends lost 3 bases and 4 bases, in that order; junction bases with no gene match: 9. In nucleotides, the CDR3 is TGTGCCAGTAGTATCAGTCCGGGACAGGGATCCACTGAAGCTTTCTTT. This encodes CASSISPGQGSTEAFF.

In the case of this clone: This sample includes further DNA sequences coding for the same CDR3. The J gene is TRBJ2-5, the V gene TRBV9; 13 bases fit TRBD2. The V segment lost 3 bases and the J segment 4 bases; nucleotides outside the gene matches: 3. Germline loops: CDR1 SGDLS, CDR2 YYNGEE. The CDR3 is made up of 15 amino acids. CDR3 amino acids: CASSARLAGGETQYF. Here the CDR3 DNA reads TGTGCCAGCAGCGCCAGACTAGCGGGAGGAGAGACCCAGTACTTC.

The chain couples TRBV18 to TRBJ2-1; tentative D call: TRBD2 (6 bases). This CDR3 is 14 amino acids long. CDR1 is KGHSH and CDR2 is LQKENI in the germline V gene. V was cut by 9 bases and J by 8 bases, with 20 bases left in between. The CDR3 region is CASSKEGLGDEQFF. CDR3 DNA sequence: TGTGCCAGTTCAAAGGAGGGGCTGGGGGATGAGCAGTTCTTC.

This sequence joins TRBV5-1 and TRBJ2-3; D is perhaps TRBD1 (5 bases). Germline V CDR1 and CDR2: SGHRS, YFSETQ. CDR3 size: 13 residues. V was shortened by 0 bases and J by 7 bases, with 9 bases between the two germline ends. The CDR3 sequence: CASSLGQTYTQYF. CDR3 coding DNA: TGCGCCAGCAGCTTGGGACAGACTTATACGCAGTATTTT.